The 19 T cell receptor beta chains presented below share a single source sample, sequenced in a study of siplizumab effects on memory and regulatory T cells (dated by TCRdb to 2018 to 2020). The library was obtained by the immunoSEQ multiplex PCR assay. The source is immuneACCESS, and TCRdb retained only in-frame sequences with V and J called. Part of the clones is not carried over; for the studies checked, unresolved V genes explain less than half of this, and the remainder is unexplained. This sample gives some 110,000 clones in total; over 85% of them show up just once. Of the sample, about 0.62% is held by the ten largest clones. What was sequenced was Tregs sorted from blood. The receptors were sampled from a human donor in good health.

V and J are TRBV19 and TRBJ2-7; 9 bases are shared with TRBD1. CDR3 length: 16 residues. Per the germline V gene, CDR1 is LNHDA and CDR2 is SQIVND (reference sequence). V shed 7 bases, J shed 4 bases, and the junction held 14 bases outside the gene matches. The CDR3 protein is CASTALPGQGRYEQYF. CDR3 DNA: TGTGCCAGTACCGCACTCCCGGGACAGGGACGGTACGAGCAGTACTTC.

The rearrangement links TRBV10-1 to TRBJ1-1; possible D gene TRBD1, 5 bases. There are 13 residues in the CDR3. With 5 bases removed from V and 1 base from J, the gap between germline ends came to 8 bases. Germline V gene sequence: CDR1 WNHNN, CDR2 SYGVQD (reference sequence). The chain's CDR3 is CASSPGPNTEAFF. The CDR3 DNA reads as TGCGCCAGCAGTCCAGGGCCGAACACTGAAGCTTTCTTT.

CDR3: CASSLGPSSYNEQFF. The DNA of the CDR3 is TGTGCCAGCAGCTTAGGACCGAGCTCCTACAATGAGCAGTTCTTC. The V call is TRBV5-5, the J call TRBJ2-1; D not certain. The germline V and J ends were trimmed by 2 bases and 0 bases, with 9 bases remaining between them. The CDR3 is made up of 15 amino acids. Germline V gives CDR1 SGHKS, CDR2 YYEKEE (reference sequence).

The CDR3 DNA follows: TGTGCCAGCAGTAGGGCCCCAGATACGCAGTATTTT. Translating it yields CASSRAPDTQYF. The rearrangement links TRBV9 to TRBJ2-3; D not certain. The CDR3 extends over 12 amino acids. The germline V gene encodes CDR1 SGDLS and CDR2 YYNGEE. Trimming shortened V by 5 bases and J by 4 bases, and 8 bases separated the two germline ends.

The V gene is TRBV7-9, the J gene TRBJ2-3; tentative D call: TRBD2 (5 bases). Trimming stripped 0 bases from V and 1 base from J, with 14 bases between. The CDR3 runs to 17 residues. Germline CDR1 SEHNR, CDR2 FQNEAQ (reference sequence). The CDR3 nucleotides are TGTGCCAGCAGCTTAGCGATGAGAGGGTTAGGCACAGATACGCAGTATTTT. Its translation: CASSLAMRGLGTDTQYF. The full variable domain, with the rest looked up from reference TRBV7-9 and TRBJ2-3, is DTGVSQNPRHKITKRGQNVTFRCDPISEHNRLYWYRQTLGQGPEFLTYFQNEAQLEKSRLLSDRFSAERPKGSFSTLEIQRTEQGDSAMYLCASSLAMRGLGTDTQYFGPGTRLTVL.

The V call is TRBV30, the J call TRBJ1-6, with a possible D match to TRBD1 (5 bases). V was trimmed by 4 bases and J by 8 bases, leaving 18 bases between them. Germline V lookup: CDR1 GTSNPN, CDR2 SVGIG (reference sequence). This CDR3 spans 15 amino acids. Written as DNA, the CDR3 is TGTGCCTGGACCCCACGGGGGGTTTTGCATTCACCCCTCCACTTT. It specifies CAWTPRGVLHSPLHF.

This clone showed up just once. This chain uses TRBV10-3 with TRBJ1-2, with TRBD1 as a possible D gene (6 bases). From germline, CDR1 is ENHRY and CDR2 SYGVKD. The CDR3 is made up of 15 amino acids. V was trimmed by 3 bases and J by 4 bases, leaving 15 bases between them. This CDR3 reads CAISEFEGGAYGYTF. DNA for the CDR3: TGTGCCATCAGTGAATTCGAGGGGGGGGCCTATGGCTACACCTTC.

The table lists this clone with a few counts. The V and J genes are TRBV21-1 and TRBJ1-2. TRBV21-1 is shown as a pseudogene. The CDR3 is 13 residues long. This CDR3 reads CASSKPRYYGYTF. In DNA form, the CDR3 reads TGTGCCAGCAGCAAACCCCGTTACTATGGCTACACCTTC.

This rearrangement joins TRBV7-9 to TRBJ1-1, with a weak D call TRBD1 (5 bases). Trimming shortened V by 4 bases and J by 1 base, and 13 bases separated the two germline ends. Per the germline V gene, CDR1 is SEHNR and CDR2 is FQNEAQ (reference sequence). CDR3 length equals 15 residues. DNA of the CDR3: TGTGCCAGCAGCTCGACAAACACAGGGAACACTGAAGCTTTCTTT. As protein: CASSSTNTGNTEAFF.

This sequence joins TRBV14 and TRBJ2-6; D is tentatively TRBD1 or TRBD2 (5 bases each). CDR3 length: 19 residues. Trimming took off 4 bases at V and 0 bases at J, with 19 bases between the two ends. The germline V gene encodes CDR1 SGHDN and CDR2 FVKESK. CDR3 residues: CASSPVRGTHHSGANVLTF. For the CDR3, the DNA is TGTGCCAGCAGCCCGGTTAGAGGGACGCATCACTCTGGGGCCAACGTCCTGACTTTC.

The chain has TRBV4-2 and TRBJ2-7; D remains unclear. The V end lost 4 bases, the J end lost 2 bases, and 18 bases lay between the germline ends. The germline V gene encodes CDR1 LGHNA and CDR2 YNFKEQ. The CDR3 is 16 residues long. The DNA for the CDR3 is TGTGCCAGCAGCCCGCAGGTCTCCATAACACCCTACGAGCAGTACTTC. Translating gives CASSPQVSITPYEQYF.

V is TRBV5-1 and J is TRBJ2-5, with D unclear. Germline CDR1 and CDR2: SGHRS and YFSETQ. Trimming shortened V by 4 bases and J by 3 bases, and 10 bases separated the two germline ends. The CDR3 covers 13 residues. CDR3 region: CASSPGSEETQYF. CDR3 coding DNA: TGCGCCAGCAGCCCCGGATCCGAAGAGACCCAGTACTTC.

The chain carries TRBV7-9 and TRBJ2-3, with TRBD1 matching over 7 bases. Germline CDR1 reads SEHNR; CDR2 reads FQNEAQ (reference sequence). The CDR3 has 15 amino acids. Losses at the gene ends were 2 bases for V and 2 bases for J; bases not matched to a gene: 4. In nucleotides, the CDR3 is TGTGCCAGCAGCTTAACGGGACAGACCACAGATACGCAGTATTTT. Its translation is CASSLTGQTTDTQYF.

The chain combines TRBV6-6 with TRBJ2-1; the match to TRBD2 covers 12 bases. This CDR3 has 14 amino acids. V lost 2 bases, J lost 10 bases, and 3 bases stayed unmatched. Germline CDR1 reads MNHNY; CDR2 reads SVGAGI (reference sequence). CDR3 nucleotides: TGTGCCAGCAGTTACCCAGGGACTAGCGGGGAGCAGTTCTTC. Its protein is CASSYPGTSGEQFF.

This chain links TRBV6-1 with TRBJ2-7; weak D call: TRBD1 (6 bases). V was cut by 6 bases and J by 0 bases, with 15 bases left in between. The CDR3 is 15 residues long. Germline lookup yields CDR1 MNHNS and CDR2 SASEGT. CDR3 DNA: TGTGCCAGCAGAGAGGGACAACCAAACTCCTACGAGCAGTACTTC. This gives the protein CASREGQPNSYEQYF.

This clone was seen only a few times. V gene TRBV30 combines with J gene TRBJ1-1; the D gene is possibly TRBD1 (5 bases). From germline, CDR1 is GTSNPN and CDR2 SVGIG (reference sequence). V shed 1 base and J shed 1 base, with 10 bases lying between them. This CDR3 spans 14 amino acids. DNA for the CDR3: TGTGCCTGGAGTGCAGGGTCGGGGAACACTGAAGCTTTCTTT. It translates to CAWSAGSGNTEAFF.

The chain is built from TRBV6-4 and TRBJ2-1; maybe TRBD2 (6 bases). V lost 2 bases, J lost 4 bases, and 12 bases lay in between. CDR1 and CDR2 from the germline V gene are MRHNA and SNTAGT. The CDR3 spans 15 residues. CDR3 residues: CASSDGGSGYNEQFF. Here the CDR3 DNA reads TGTGCCAGCAGTGACGGAGGGTCGGGATACAATGAGCAGTTCTTC.

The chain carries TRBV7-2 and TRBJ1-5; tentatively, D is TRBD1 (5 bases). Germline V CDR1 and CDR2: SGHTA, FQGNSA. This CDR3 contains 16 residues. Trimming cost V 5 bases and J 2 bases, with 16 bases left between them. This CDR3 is CASSLTSGSGNQPQHF. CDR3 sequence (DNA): TGTGCCAGCAGCCTCACTTCAGGGTCAGGCAATCAGCCCCAGCATTTT.

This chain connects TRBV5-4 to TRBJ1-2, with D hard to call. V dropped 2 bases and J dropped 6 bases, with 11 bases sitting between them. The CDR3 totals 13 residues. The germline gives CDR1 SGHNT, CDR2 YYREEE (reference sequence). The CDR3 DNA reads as TGTGCCAGCAGCTTAGAAGGGTTAAATGGCTACACCTTC. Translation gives CASSLEGLNGYTF.